Following are 17 T cell receptor beta chains from one sample sequenced in a study of T cells in Graves' hyperthyroidism and ophthalmopathy. Regions amplified from RNA transcripts were the TCR beta CDR3 regions. An initial round of RT-PCR targeting the TCR CDR3 relied on the HTBI primer set. A single record per CDR3 protein comes from TCRdb applying MiXCR to the multiplex PCR reads. Altogether under 200,000 distinct CDR3 sequences are present, just under 9.5% being singletons, with the ten largest covering roughly a fifth. The sequenced material came from blood. The source of these receptors is a woman under 30 with Graves' hyperthyroidism that later progressed to Graves' ophthalmopathy.

This clonotype has a count of ten or more. The rearrangement links TRBV12-3 or TRBV12-4 to TRBJ2-6; 7 bases match TRBD1. The CDR3 loop spans 18 amino acids. V was clipped by 5 bases and J by 1 base; unmatched bases: 11. CDR3 sequence reads: CASSPTRTGQSGANVLTF. The CDR3 DNA sequence: TGTGCCAGCAGTCCGACCCGGACAGGTCAATCTGGGGCCAACGTCCTGACTTTC.

The sample holds many counts of this clonotype. This chain uses TRBV28 with TRBJ2-5; D possibly corresponds to TRBD2 (5 bases). V was pared by 1 base and J by 5 bases, with 11 bases between. The CDR3 has 14 residues. Germline lookup yields CDR1 MDHEN and CDR2 SYDVKM. CDR3 nucleotides: TGTGCCAGCAGTTTATTCGGGGAGCGGGAGACCCAGTACTTC. It specifies CASSLFGERETQYF.

This clonotype was seen repeatedly, ten times or more. This chain links TRBV24-1 with TRBJ2-5, with a weak D call TRBD2 (5 bases). CDR3 length: 13 amino acids. V lost 6 bases and J 4 bases, leaving 11 bases between the germline ends. Per germline, CDR1 KGHDR and CDR2 SFDVKD. As DNA, the CDR3 is TGTGCCACCAGTCGGCATGAGGGAGAGACCCAGTACTTC. Amino acids: CATSRHEGETQYF.

This clonotype was detected many times. The chain uses TRBV13 and TRBJ2-3, with 9 bases matching TRBD2. The V segment lost 4 bases and the J segment 1 base; nucleotides outside the gene matches: 12. This CDR3 spans 18 amino acids. The V gene's germline CDR1 is PRHDT and CDR2 FYEKMQ (reference sequence). CDR3 amino acids: CASSSGLASLEGTDTQYF. The CDR3 bases are TGTGCCAGCAGCTCAGGACTAGCGTCGCTCGAGGGCACAGATACGCAGTATTTT.

This clonotype has a count of ten or more. This chain links TRBV19 with TRBJ1-5; 8 bases are shared with TRBD1. The germline V gene encodes CDR1 LNHDA and CDR2 SQIVND (reference sequence). The CDR3 runs 15 residues. The junction had 8 bases not matched to a gene; V was cut back by 4 bases and J by 6 bases. The CDR3 DNA reads TGTGCCAGTAGTACAGAGGACAGGGCTGGTCAGCCCCAGCATTTT. Translating gives CASSTEDRAGQPQHF.

This clonotype was recorded many times. The chain combines TRBV28 with TRBJ2-1, with TRBD1 identical over 7 bases. V trimming: 5 bases; J trimming: 5 bases; junction bases outside the gene matches: 9. The CDR3 spans 15 residues. The germline V gene has CDR1 MDHEN and CDR2 SYDVKM. The CDR3 sequence is CASSRPGQSHNEQFF. CDR3 nucleotides: TGTGCCAGCAGTAGACCGGGACAGTCCCACAATGAGCAGTTCTTC.

This clonotype has a count of ten or more. J is TRBJ2-3 and V is TRBV20-1; D perhaps matches TRBD1 (5 bases). The CDR3 loop spans 14 amino acids. From germline, CDR1 is DFQATT and CDR2 SNEGSKA (reference sequence). V was clipped by 1 base and J by 0 bases, with 8 bases between them. CDR3 amino acids: CSARGGLSTDTQYF. CDR3 sequence (DNA): TGCAGTGCTAGAGGGGGCCTGAGCACAGATACGCAGTATTTT.

The sample holds many counts of this clonotype. The V gene is TRBV13, the J gene TRBJ1-6, with 7 positions matching TRBD1. The CDR3 consists of 15 residues. Unmatched junction bases numbered 11, after V lost 6 bases and J lost 9 bases. Germline V gene lookup returns CDR1 PRHDT and CDR2 FYEKMQ (reference sequence). CDR3 protein: CASSLLRRGLSPLHF. In DNA form, the CDR3 reads TGTGCCAGCAGTCTCCTCCGTAGGGGGCTTTCACCCCTCCACTTT.

The chain recombines TRBV19 with TRBJ2-1; 8 nucleotides line up with TRBD2. CDR3 length: 13 amino acids. V was clipped by 5 bases and J by 7 bases; unmatched bases: 4. Germline V gives CDR1 LNHDA, CDR2 SQIVND (reference sequence). The CDR3 loop reads CASSGLADNEQFF. The CDR3 DNA is TGTGCCAGTAGTGGACTAGCAGATAATGAGCAGTTCTTC.

This clonotype was recorded many times. V gene TRBV7-2 combines with J gene TRBJ1-6; D uncertain. The germline CDR1 and CDR2 sequences are SGHTA and FQGNSA. The CDR3 has 12 amino acids. The V gene lost 3 bases and the J gene lost 7 bases, with 4 bases spanning the gap. The CDR3 is CASSFENSPLHF. The CDR3 DNA sequence: TGTGCCAGCAGCTTTGAGAATTCACCCCTCCACTTT.

The sample holds many counts of this clonotype. The chain employs TRBV5-1 and TRBJ2-1; D unclear. CDR3 length equals 15 residues. Germline V CDR1 and CDR2: SGHRS, YFSETQ. Trimming left V 0 bases short and J 0 bases short, with 7 bases between. Here the CDR3 reads CASSLERASYNEQFF. The CDR3 DNA reads TGCGCCAGCAGCTTGGAACGGGCCTCCTACAATGAGCAGTTCTTC.

This clonotype was observed at least ten times. J is TRBJ1-6 and V is TRBV7-3; weak D call: TRBD1 (5 bases). The germline V gene has CDR1 SGHTA and CDR2 FQGTGA. This CDR3 comprises 14 residues. With 4 bases removed from V and 7 bases from J, the gap between germline ends came to 11 bases. This CDR3 is CASSSTGGNSPLHF. The CDR3 coding sequence is TGTGCCAGCAGCTCGACGGGGGGGAATTCACCCCTCCACTTT.

This chain links TRBV15 with TRBJ1-4; D possibly corresponds to TRBD1 (5 bases). Trimming left V 0 bases short and J 3 bases short, with 26 bases between. The germline gives CDR1 LNHNV, CDR2 YYDKDF (reference sequence). This CDR3 comprises 21 residues. The CDR3 region has the DNA TGTGCCACCAGCAGAGATTTTGGGGGGGGATTTTTGTCGGGGCCTAATGAAAAACTGTTTTTT. Translation: CATSRDFGGGFLSGPNEKLFF.

With regard to this clonotype: A read error may explain this, as a much larger clone is one base away. CDR3 loop: CASSLTRWTLIGYGYIF. CDR3 coding DNA: TGTGCCAGCAGCTTAACGAGATGGACATTGATAGGCTATGGCTACATCTTC. The J gene is TRBJ1-2, the V gene TRBV7-3, with a tentative D call TRBD1 (5 bases). The length of the CDR3 is 17 residues. Germline V gene sequence: CDR1 SGHTA, CDR2 FQGTGA.

This clonotype has at least ten counts. The chain recombines TRBV3-1 with TRBJ2-1; perhaps TRBD1 as D (6 bases). CDR3 length equals 16 residues. Trimming cost V 4 bases and J 2 bases, with 15 bases left between them. CDR1 LGHDT and CDR2 YNNKEL come from the germline V gene (reference sequence). Written as DNA, the CDR3 is TGTGCCAGCAGCCTTGGGACACCGAACGCCTACAATGAGCAGTTCTTC. Its translation is CASSLGTPNAYNEQFF.

This rearrangement joins TRBV7-6 to TRBJ2-1, with 7 nucleotides matching TRBD1. Germline V lookup: CDR1 SGHVS, CDR2 FNYEAQ. Unmatched junction bases numbered 9, after V lost 6 bases and J lost 16 bases. This CDR3 has 11 residues. In nucleotides, the CDR3 is TGTGCCAGCAGTCCTGGGGGACAGTACTTCTTC. It specifies CASSPGGQYFF.

Many counts were recorded for this clonotype. J is TRBJ1-2 and V is TRBV2; a possible D gene is TRBD1 (6 bases). This CDR3 is built from 19 residues. The germline CDR1 and CDR2 sequences are SNHLY and FYNNEI. Between the trimmed V and J ends, which lost 4 bases and 3 bases, there was a span of 27 bases. CDR3 DNA: TGTGCCAGCAGTGCAACATGGTATCAGGGGCGCGGGGTGGACTATGGCTACACCTTC. It translates to CASSATWYQGRGVDYGYTF.